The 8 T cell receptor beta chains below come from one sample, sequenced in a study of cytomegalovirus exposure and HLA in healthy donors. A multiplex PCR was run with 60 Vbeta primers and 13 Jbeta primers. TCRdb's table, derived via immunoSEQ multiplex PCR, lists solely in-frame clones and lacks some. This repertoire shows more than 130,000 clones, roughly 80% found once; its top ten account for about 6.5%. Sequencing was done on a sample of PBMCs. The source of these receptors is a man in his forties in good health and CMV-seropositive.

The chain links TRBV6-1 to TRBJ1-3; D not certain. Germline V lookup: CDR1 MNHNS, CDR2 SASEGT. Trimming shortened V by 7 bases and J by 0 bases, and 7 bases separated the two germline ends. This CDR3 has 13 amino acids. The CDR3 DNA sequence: TGTGCCAGCAAGGAGAGCTCTGGAAACACCATATATTTT. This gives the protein CASKESSGNTIYF.

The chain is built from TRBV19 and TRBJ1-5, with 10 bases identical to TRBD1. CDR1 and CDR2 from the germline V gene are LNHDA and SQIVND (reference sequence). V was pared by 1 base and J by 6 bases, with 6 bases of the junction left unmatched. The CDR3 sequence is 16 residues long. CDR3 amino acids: CASSIATGGIPQPQHF. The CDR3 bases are TGTGCCAGTAGTATAGCGACAGGGGGCATACCTCAGCCCCAGCATTTT.

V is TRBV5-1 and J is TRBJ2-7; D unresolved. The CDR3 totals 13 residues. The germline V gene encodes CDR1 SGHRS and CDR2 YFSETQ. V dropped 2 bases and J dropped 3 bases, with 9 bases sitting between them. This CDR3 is CASSLTDHYEQYF. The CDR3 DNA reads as TGCGCCAGCAGCTTAACAGATCACTACGAGCAGTACTTC.

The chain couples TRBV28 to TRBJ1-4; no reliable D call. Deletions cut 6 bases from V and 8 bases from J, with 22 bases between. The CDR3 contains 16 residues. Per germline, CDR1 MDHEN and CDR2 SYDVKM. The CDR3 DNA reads TGTGCCAGCAGAACCGAAGAAATGAGGGAGAACGAAAAACTGTTTTTT. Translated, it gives CASRTEEMRENEKLFF.

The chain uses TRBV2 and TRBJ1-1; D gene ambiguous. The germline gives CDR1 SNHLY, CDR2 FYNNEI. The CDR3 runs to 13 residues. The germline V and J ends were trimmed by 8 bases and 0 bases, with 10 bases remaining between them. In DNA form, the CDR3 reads TGTGCCAGCGAGCGAGAGCTGAACACTGAAGCTTTCTTT. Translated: CASERELNTEAFF. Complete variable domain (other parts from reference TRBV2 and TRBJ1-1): EPEVTQTPSHQVTQMGQEVILRCVPISNHLYFYWYRQILGQKVEFLVSFYNNEISEKSEIFDDQFSVERPDGSNFTLKIRSTKLEDSAMYFCASERELNTEAFFGQGTRLTVV.

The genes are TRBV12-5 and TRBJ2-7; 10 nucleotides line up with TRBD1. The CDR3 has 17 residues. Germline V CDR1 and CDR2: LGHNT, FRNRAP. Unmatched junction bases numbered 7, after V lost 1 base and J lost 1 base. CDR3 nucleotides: TGTGCTAGTGGTTTGGCCCTCCGGGACAGGGGATCCTACGAGCAGTACTTC. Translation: CASGLALRDRGSYEQYF.

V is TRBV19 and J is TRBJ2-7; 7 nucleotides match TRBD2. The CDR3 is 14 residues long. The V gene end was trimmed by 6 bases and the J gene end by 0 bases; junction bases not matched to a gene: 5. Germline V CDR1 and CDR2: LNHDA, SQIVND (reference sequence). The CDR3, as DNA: TGTGCCAGTAGAGGCGGCGGGAGCTCCTACGAGCAGTACTTC. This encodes CASRGGGSSYEQYF.

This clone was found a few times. CDR3 DNA sequence: TGTGCCAGCAGACGAACCGGGACAGGGGGACAGCCCCAGCATTTT. This sequence encodes CASRRTGTGGQPQHF. This chain links TRBV6-5 with TRBJ1-5; TRBD1 matches 11 bases. The germline V gene has CDR1 MNHEY and CDR2 SVGAGI. The CDR3 totals 15 residues. V was clipped by 6 bases and J by 7 bases; unmatched bases: 8.